This T cell receptor (beta chain) was recovered during a study of cytomegalovirus exposure and HLA in healthy donors. Study findings and constraints: Through in vitro validation, three CMV-associated chains were shown to be specific for CMV antigens.

The CDR3 contains 15 residues. The V gene lost 4 bases and the J gene lost 0 bases, with 7 bases spanning the gap. In germline, CDR1 is MNHEY, CDR2 SVGAGI. Generated by immunoSEQ multiplex PCR, the TCRdb table keeps only in-frame clones and is missing some. Of approximately 300,000 clones listed, 86% were seen once; the top ten hold about 0.8%. Worth noting for this clone: Its antigen remains unknown.

This clonotype was obtained from a woman aged 18-29 years in good health and CMV-seronegative. The V call is TRBV6-5, the J call TRBJ2-6; maybe TRBD1 (6 bases). Sequenced sample: PBMCs. The CDR3 reads CASSFRGSGANVLTF. DNA for the CDR3: TGTGCCAGCAGTTTCAGGGGCTCTGGGGCCAACGTCCTGACTTTC.